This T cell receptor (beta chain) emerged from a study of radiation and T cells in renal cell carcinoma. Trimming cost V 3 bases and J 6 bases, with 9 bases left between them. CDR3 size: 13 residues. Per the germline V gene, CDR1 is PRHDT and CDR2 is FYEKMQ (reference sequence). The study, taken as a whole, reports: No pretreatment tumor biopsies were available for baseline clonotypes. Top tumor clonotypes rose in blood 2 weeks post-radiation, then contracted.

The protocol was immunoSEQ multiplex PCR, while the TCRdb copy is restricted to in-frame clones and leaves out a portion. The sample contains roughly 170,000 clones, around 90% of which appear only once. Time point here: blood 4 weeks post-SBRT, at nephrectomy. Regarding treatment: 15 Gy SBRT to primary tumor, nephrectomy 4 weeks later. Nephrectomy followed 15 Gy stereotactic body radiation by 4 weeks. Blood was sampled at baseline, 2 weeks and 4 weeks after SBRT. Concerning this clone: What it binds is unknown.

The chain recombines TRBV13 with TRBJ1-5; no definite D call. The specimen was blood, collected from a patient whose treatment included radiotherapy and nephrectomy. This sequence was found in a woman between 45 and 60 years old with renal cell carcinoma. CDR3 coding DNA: TGTGCCAGCAGCTTCACCCCGGTTCAGCCCCAGCATTTT. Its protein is CASSFTPVQPQHF.